This T cell receptor beta chain originates from a study of read filtering for tumor transcriptome and immune sequencing (TCRdb year 2020). For the study in its entirety: Of the patients in the cohort, 16 to 20 were male and over twelve were female, and their mean age was 65.9 years, with a range of about 47 to 80. After DNase treatment, whole-transcriptome libraries were prepared with the TruSeq RNA Access Library Prep Kit. By revised international staging, under 10 patients were R-ISS I, about 16 were R-ISS II and roughly 7 were R-ISS III. As a main aim, a read-filtering strategy for immune repertoire data was addressed, with the specific question being whether clonotypes supported by a single read should be removed. Using the same bone marrow samples, the study ran both targeted immune repertoire sequencing and bulk whole-transcriptome sequencing and then compared the TCR repertoires from each method. TCR-region mapped reads per sample ranged from about 3.5 to 11 million with IR-seq versus only about 85 to 1,300 with RNA-seq. The investigation overall reported the following: Single-read clonotypes made up roughly 82% of clonotypes but about 3.5% of total reads in IR-seq, and around 73% of clonotypes and 35% to 50% of reads in RNA-seq. IR-seq captured clonotypes at much higher depth and more reliably than RNA-seq, and smaller IR-seq throughput sufficed to identify most shared clonotypes. Rather than purified T cells, the sorted CD138-negative fraction was a mixed bone marrow immune population. When single-read clonotypes were removed, the proportions of shared clonotypes in IR-seq and RNA-seq correlated more strongly.

This clonotype came up a few times. It lacks a known antigen. Base qualities are missing; no much larger clone stands one base away. From the cysteine up to the phenylalanine, the CDR3 has a length of 13 residues. Only the CDR3 region is kept as DNA, spanning 39 bases read in frame from base 1. V is cut by 1 base and J by 7 bases, and the space between the germline ends is 10 bases. CDR1 and CDR2 were assigned from the germline V gene (reference sequence) as LGHDT and YNNKEL. Every patient had bone marrow sampled at the time of active disease. Isolation of bone marrow mononuclear cells was performed by Ficoll-Hypaque density gradient centrifugation. Myeloma plasma cells were removed and CD138-negative cells were collected by negative selection after labeling with CD138 magnetic microbeads on a MACS separator. Flow cytometry with CD138 antibodies on an Attune NxT was used to check how pure the isolated cells were. Total RNA was extracted with TRIzol reagent and quantified with a NanoDrop spectrophotometer. For each patient, the CD138-negative bone marrow sample underwent paired RNA-seq and IR-seq.

The Immunoverse kit was used to build TCR libraries from about 400 ng RNA, with molecular barcoded adaptors covering alpha/delta and beta/gamma chains. TCR library preparation was performed with the same RNA that was used for transcriptome sequencing. TCR libraries were sequenced on an Illumina HiSeq 4000 with 2 x 150 cycles. As for how the authors treated the data: MiXCR aligned TCR reads to human V, D, J and C references and assembled the aligned reads into CDR3 clonotypes, with quality filtering and error correction included. Clonotype counts and gene usage diversity were analyzed with the tcR package in R. For inspection of raw mapping reads, RNA-seq reads were mapped by STAR aligner version 2.5.3a onto GRCh37 of the human genome. To test the effect of sequencing depth on detected clonotypes, IR-seq fastq files were randomly downsampled using Seqtk 1.3. TCRdb passed the public sequencing reads through fastp at Q25 and MiXCR, retaining productive beta sequences. Duplicate CDR3 protein sequences are folded into a single record with the most common DNA and genes. TCRdb assigned the V and J calls; the authors' analysis was not used. This sample holds 75,000 to 95,000 distinct CDR3 sequences; 20% to 25% were observed only once. The biggest ten clones account for over 9.5% of the sample.

The sample comprised a population of CD138-negative cells sorted from bone marrow. The intended sense of this specimen's cell subset or site label: bone marrow mononuclear cells depleted of CD138+ plasma/myeloma cells by negative magnetic selection. The chain couples TRBV3-1 to TRBJ1-2, with no reliable assignment of the D segment. The sequence came from a donor aged 40 or over with multiple myeloma. The CDR3 region: CASSQAQSPGYTF. The DNA sequence is as follows: TGTGCCAGCAGCCAAGCACAGAGCCCTGGCTACACCTTC. When the CDR3 is completed using the reference TRBV3-1 and TRBJ1-2 genes on either side, the full variable domain is DTAVSQTPKYLVTQMGNDKSIKCEQNLGHDTMYWYKQDSKKFLKIMFSYNNKELIINETVPNRFSPKSPDKAHLNLHINSLELGDSAVYFCASSQAQSPGYTFGSGTRLTVV.